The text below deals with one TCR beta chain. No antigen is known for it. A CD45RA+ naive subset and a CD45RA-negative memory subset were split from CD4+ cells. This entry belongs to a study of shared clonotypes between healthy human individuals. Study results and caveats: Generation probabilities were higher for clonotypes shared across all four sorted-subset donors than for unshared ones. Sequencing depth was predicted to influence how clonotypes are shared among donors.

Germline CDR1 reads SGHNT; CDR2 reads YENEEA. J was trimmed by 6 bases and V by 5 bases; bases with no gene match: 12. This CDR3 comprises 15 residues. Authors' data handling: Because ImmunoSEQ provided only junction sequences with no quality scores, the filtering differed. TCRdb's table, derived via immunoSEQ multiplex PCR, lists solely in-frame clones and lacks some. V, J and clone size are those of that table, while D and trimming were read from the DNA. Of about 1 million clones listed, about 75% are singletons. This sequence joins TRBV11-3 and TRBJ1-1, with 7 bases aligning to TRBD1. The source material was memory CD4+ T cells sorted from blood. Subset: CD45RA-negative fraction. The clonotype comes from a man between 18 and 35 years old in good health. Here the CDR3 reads CASSAGGTGGSEAFF. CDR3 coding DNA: TGTGCCAGCAGCGCAGGGGGGACTGGAGGGTCTGAAGCTTTCTTT.